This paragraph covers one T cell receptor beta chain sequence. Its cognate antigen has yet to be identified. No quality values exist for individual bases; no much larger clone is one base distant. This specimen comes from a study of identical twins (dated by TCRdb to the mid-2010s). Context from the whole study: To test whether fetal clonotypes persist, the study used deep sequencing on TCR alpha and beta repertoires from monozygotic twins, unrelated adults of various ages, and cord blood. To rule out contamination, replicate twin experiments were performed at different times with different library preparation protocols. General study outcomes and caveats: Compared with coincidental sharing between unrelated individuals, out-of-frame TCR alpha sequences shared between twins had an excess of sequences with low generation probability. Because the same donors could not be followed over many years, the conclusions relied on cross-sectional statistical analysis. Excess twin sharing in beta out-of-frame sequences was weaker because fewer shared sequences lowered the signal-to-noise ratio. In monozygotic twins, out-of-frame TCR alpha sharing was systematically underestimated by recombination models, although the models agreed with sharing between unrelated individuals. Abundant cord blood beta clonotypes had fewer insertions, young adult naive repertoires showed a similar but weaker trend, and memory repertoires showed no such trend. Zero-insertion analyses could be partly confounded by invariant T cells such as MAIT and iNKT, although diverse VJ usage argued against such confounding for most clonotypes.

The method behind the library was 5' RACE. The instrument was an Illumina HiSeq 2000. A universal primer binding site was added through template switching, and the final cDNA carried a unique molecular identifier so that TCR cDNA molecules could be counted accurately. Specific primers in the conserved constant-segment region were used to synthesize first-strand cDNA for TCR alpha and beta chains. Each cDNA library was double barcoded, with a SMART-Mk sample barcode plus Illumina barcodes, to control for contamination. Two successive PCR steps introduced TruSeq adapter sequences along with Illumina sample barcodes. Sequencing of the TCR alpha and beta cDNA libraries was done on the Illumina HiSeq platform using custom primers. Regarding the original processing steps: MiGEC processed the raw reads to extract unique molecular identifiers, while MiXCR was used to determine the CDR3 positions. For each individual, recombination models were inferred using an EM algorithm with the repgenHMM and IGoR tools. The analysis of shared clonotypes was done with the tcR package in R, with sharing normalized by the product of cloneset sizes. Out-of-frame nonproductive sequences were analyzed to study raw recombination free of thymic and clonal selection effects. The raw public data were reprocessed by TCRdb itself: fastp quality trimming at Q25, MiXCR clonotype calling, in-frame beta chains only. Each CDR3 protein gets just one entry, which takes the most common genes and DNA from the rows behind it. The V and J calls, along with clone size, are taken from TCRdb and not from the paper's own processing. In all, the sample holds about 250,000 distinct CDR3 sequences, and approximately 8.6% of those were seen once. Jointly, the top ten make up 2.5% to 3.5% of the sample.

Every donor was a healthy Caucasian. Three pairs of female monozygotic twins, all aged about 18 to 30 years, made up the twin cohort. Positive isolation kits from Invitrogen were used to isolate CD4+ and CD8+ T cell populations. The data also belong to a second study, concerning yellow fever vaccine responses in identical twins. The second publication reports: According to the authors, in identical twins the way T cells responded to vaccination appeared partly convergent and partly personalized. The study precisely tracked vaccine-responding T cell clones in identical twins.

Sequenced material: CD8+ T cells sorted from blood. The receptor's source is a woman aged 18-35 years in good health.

The base sequence is TGTGCCAGCAGCTTCCTGGACAATGAAAAACTGTTTTTT. The translation is CASSFLDNEKLFF. This receptor chain uses TRBV5-6 and TRBJ1-4; no D gene is confidently identified. V is shortened by 2 bases, J by 5 bases, and the region joining them spans 7 bases. Including the terminal cysteine and phenylalanine, the CDR3 comprises 13 residues. The kept DNA is CDR3 alone, 39 bases in frame from the first base. CDR1 SGHDT and CDR2 YYEEEE are derived from the germline V gene.